This T cell receptor (beta chain) was captured in a study of regulatory dendritic cells for organ transplantation. General study findings and limits: Memory CD8+ clonal expansion seemed more limited with regulatory than mature dendritic cells.

Repertoires were generated with immunoSEQ multiplex PCR, while TCRdb's copy carries only in-frame clones and drops some. The data contain 20,000 or so clones, roughly 80% of them singletons. Germline V gene sequence: CDR1 LNHDA, CDR2 SQIVND (reference sequence). Trimming at V came to 5 bases and at J to 3 bases, leaving 12 bases not matched to a gene. The CDR3 runs 17 residues. Sorted T cells were CFSE-labeled and cultured 5 days with allogeneic regulatory or mature dendritic cells at 1:10. This clone was seen a few times. The antigen is not known. The specimen sequenced was memory CD4+ T cells from blood cultured with regulatory dendritic cells. Subset defined: CD45RO+ memory T cells. V usage is TRBV19 and J usage is TRBJ2-2, with 7 bases aligning to TRBD2. The receptor was isolated from a human donor in good health. CDR3 sequence reads: CASSGSGGRRDTGELFF. The CDR3 DNA sequence: TGTGCCAGTAGTGGGTCCGGCGGGAGAAGGGACACCGGGGAGCTGTTTTTT.